This is a list of T cell receptor beta chains from one sample in a study of OX40 agonist ivuxolimab in advanced cancers. Assay: immunoSEQ multiplex PCR; the TCRdb copy retains only in-frame clones and omits some. There are around 65,000 clones in the sample; 91% occur only once, and about 0.3% lies in the top ten. The sample in question was CD4+ or CD8+ T cells sorted from blood, obtained in a trial of the OX40 agonist ivuxolimab. The receptors originated from an adult with an advanced solid tumor such as melanoma, head and neck, liver or kidney cancer. CDR3s include the opening cysteine and the closing phenylalanine or tryptophan. D genes are given only for firm matches. Size is omitted from some rows. Given values are once, few, many or a class for expanded clones.

TGTGCCAGCAGCCAGGGACAGGGAGGTCAGACCCAGTACTTC CASSQGQGGQTQYF TRBD1 once TRBJ2-5 TRBV7-2
TGTGCCAGTACCGAGGGGTTTGTGAACACTGAAGCTTTCTTT CASTEGFVNTEAFF NA NA TRBJ1-1 TRBV19
TGTGCCAGCAGTTTCTCTACAGGCGTGGGGGCCAACGTCCTGACTTTC CASSFSTGVGANVLTF NA NA TRBJ2-6 TRBV28
TGTGCCAGCAGCGCGTATACTAGCGGGGCCCTCAGGAGCTCCTACAATGAGCAGTTCTTC CASSAYTSGALRSSYNEQFF TRBD2 NA TRBJ2-1 TRBV9
TGTGCCAGCACCTTGAGCCGTTCTAGCGGCCACAATGAGCAGTTCTTC CASTLSRSSGHNEQFF TRBD2 NA TRBJ2-1 TRBV11-2
TGTGCCAGCAGTACGGACCAGGGCAATCAGCCCCAGCATTTT CASSTDQGNQPQHF NA once TRBJ1-5 TRBV2
TGTGCCAGCAGCGCCCGACTAGCGGGTACAGATACGCAGTATTTT CASSARLAGTDTQYF TRBD2 NA TRBJ2-3 TRBV9
TGTGCCAGTAGTATAGTTCCCGGGGCCTACACAGATACGCAGTATTTT CASSIVPGAYTDTQYF NA NA TRBJ2-3 TRBV19
TGTGCCAGCAGCTTAGCCCCCCCAGGGGCCTACGAGCAGTACTTC CASSLAPPGAYEQYF NA NA TRBJ2-7 TRBV11-3
TGTGCCAGCAGTACAGGACAGTCCTACGAGCAGTACTTC CASSTGQSYEQYF NA NA TRBJ2-7 TRBV2
TGTGCCAGCTCACCCCAGGGGCGGCTCCCCTACGAGCAGTACTTC CASSPQGRLPYEQYF NA NA TRBJ2-7 TRBV18
TGTGCCAGCACGGGACTAGCGGGACCCGGGGAGCTGTTTTTT CASTGLAGPGELFF TRBD2 NA TRBJ2-2 TRBV6-1
TGTGCCAGCAGTTATGGGACTAGCGGATACAATGAGCAGTTCTTC CASSYGTSGYNEQFF TRBD2 NA TRBJ2-1 TRBV6-5
TGTGCCAGCAGCTACAATCCTAGCGGGAGGAGCACAGATACGCAGTATTTT CASSYNPSGRSTDTQYF TRBD2 once TRBJ2-3 TRBV11-2
TGCAGCGCTGGGACTAGTATCTACGAGCAGTACTTC CSAGTSIYEQYF TRBD2 NA TRBJ2-7 TRBV29-1
TGTGCCAGCAGTGCTCACGTGACTAACCCTTACAATGAGCAGTTCTTC CASSAHVTNPYNEQFF NA NA TRBJ2-1 TRBV6-4
TGTGCCAGCAGACAAAGGGGTGGCACTGAAGCTTTCTTT CASRQRGGTEAFF NA NA TRBJ1-1 TRBV6-1
TGTGCCAGCAGAATAGCGGGGACGGTCTACAATGAGCAGTTCTTC CASRIAGTVYNEQFF TRBD2 NA TRBJ2-1 TRBV6-1
TGCAGCGTTGATAGCGGGCCTTACAATGAGCAGTTCTTC CSVDSGPYNEQFF TRBD2 NA TRBJ2-1 TRBV29-1
TGTGCCAGCAGTGGGTATAGCAATCAGCCCCAGCATTTT CASSGYSNQPQHF NA NA TRBJ1-5 TRBV2
TGTGCCAGCAGTGAACAACAGGGGAGTTCCACCGGGGAGCTGTTTTTT CASSEQQGSSTGELFF TRBD1 few TRBJ2-2 TRBV2
TGCGCCAGCAGCTTCGGACAGGGTGGATATGGCTACACCTTC CASSFGQGGYGYTF TRBD1 once TRBJ1-2 TRBV5-1
TGCGCCAGCAGCCAGTTGAAATACGAGCAGTACTTC CASSQLKYEQYF NA NA TRBJ2-7 TRBV4-1
TGCGCCAGCACCTCCTCGGTCATGGGGACCAAAAATGAAAAACTGTTTTTT CASTSSVMGTKNEKLFF NA NA TRBJ1-4 TRBV5-1
TGTGCCAGCAGCTCTAGTCTGAACAGGGCCTTCAATCAGCCCCAGCATTTT CASSSSLNRAFNQPQHF NA NA TRBJ1-5 TRBV5-6
TGTGCCTGGAGCGCGGACAGCAGGAACACTGAAGCTTTCTTT CAWSADSRNTEAFF NA NA TRBJ1-1 TRBV30
TGCGCCAGCAGTGAAGTTGGTGAGCAGTACTTC CASSEVGEQYF NA NA TRBJ2-7 TRBV10-2
TGTGCCAGCAGCCTCCTTTCGAAAAACATTCAGTACTTC CASSLLSKNIQYF NA NA TRBJ2-4 TRBV7-9
TGTGCTAGTGGTTTGGGGACAGGAATCACTAATGAAAAACTGTTTTTT CASGLGTGITNEKLFF TRBD1 NA TRBJ1-4 TRBV12-5
TGTGCCAGCAGTTTATTGTCTCCGGGACACACTGCGGGAGATACGCAGTATTTT CASSLLSPGHTAGDTQYF NA NA TRBJ2-3 TRBV27
TGTGCCAGCAGTTACGCGGGAGCGAACACCGGGGAGCTGTTTTTT CASSYAGANTGELFF TRBD2 NA TRBJ2-2 TRBV6-6
TGCGCCAGCAGCTTGGATATAGAGCAGTTCTTC CASSLDIEQFF NA NA TRBJ2-1 TRBV5-1
TGCAGCGTTGAGACGGGACAGGGAGTGGTCGGCTACACCTTC CSVETGQGVVGYTF TRBD1 NA TRBJ1-2 TRBV29-1
TGCAGTGCTGTCGGGATGGATGAGCAGTTCTTC CSAVGMDEQFF NA NA TRBJ2-1 TRBV20-1
TGTGCCAGCAGCTTAGCGCGGGAGGGCCAGACAGATACGCAGTATTTT CASSLAREGQTDTQYF TRBD2 NA TRBJ2-3 TRBV13
TGTGCCAGCAGCTTAGGTTCAGGAGGAGGCTACGAGCAGTACTTC CASSLGSGGGYEQYF NA NA TRBJ2-7 TRBV7-9
TGTGCCAGCAGCCAAGATAGCGTCTATGAGCAGTTCTTC CASSQDSVYEQFF NA NA TRBJ2-1 TRBV14
TGTGCCAGCAGCTCGAACCGACGGCAGTTCTTC CASSSNRRQFF NA NA TRBJ2-1 TRBV5-8
TGTGCCAGCAGCGCCAGAGGGACAGGGGGCGCAGATACGCAGTATTTT CASSARGTGGADTQYF TRBD1 NA TRBJ2-3 TRBV11-3
TGTGCCAGTAGTATTGGCATGTATAGCAATCAGCCCCAGCATTTT CASSIGMYSNQPQHF NA once TRBJ1-5 TRBV19
TGCGCCAGCAGCTTGGATCCAGCGTTCTCCTACGAGCAGTACTTC CASSLDPAFSYEQYF NA NA TRBJ2-7 TRBV5-1